Each of the 25 T cell receptor beta chains below was sequenced from the same sample in a study of T cell changes during pregnancy in multiple sclerosis. TCRdb's copy holds only in-frame clones and misses some; the assay was immunoSEQ multiplex PCR. The sample includes over 40,000 clones, 85% to 95% of them seen just once. The sequences come from peripheral blood, collected in the third trimester of pregnancy. The receptor source for this set is a female donor with multiple sclerosis, enrolled in a pregnancy study.

This clone has only one observation. The chain employs TRBV18 and TRBJ2-2, with TRBD2 identical over 10 bases. J lost 3 bases, V lost 3 bases, and 1 base had no gene match. The CDR3 sequence is 15 residues long. Germline V CDR1 and CDR2: KGHSH, LQKENI. CDR3 amino acids: CASSPLAGDTGELFF. CDR3 nucleotides: TGTGCCAGCTCACCTCTAGCGGGGGACACCGGGGAGCTGTTTTTT.

The sample holds one count of this clone. The chain combines TRBV12-5 with TRBJ1-5; D uncertain. Trimming left V 4 bases short and J 0 bases short, with 13 bases between. This CDR3 is built from 16 residues. CDR1 is LGHNT and CDR2 is FRNRAP in the germline V gene. This CDR3 is CASGYTGSFSNQPQHF. As DNA, the CDR3 is TGTGCTAGTGGTTATACCGGGTCTTTTAGCAATCAGCCCCAGCATTTT.

The rearrangement joins TRBV7-2 to TRBJ1-2; D might be TRBD1 (5 bases). V lost 6 bases and J 7 bases, leaving 9 bases between the germline ends. The CDR3 is 11 amino acids. In germline, CDR1 is SGHTA, CDR2 FQGNSA. This CDR3 reads CASSPGFGYTF. CDR3 DNA sequence: TGTGCCAGCAGTCCAGGGTTTGGCTACACCTTC.

This clone appeared a single time. V is TRBV19 and J is TRBJ2-3; tentatively, D is TRBD2 (6 bases). This CDR3 comprises 15 residues. V lost 5 bases and J 3 bases, leaving 15 bases between the germline ends. Germline loops: CDR1 LNHDA, CDR2 SQIVND (reference sequence). The CDR3 DNA reads TGTGCCAGTAGTTCTCCGCTAGCGATAACAGATACGCAGTATTTT. Its translation is CASSSPLAITDTQYF.

This chain links TRBV19 with TRBJ2-1; 7 bases agree with TRBD1. Germline V lookup: CDR1 LNHDA, CDR2 SQIVND (reference sequence). The J segment lost 0 bases and the V segment lost 3 bases, leaving 5 bases of the junction unmatched. The CDR3 spans 16 residues. The CDR3 DNA follows: TGTGCCAGTAGTATGACAGGGTTACGCTCCTACAATGAGCAGTTCTTC. Translation gives CASSMTGLRSYNEQFF.

This rearrangement joins TRBV10-3 to TRBJ1-1, with TRBD1 as a possible D gene (5 bases). V shed 2 bases and J shed 5 bases, with 15 bases lying between them. The CDR3 runs to 15 residues. CDR1 is ENHRY and CDR2 is SYGVKD in the germline V gene. The CDR3 loop is CAISEPERGGTEAFF. The CDR3, as DNA: TGTGCCATCAGTGAGCCTGAGAGGGGAGGGACTGAAGCTTTCTTT.

V is TRBV11-2 and J is TRBJ2-1, with TRBD2 matching 15 bases. Trimming cost V 6 bases and J 9 bases; bases outside gene matches: 3. The CDR3 consists of 14 residues. Germline V gives CDR1 SGHAT, CDR2 FQNNGV. In DNA, the CDR3 is TGTGCCAGCAGGGGACTAGCGGGAGGACCTGAGCAGTTCTTC. This encodes CASRGLAGGPEQFF. Combining the CDR3 with reference TRBV11-2 and TRBJ2-1 gives the whole variable domain EAGVAQSPRYKIIEKRQSVAFWCNPISGHATLYWYQQILGQGPKLLIQFQNNGVVDDSQLPKDRFSAERLKGVDSTLKIQPAKLEDSAVYLCASRGLAGGPEQFFGPGTRLTVL.

The chain joins TRBV6-1 to TRBJ2-1; D gene unclear. The germline gives CDR1 MNHNS, CDR2 SASEGT. V was pared by 6 bases and J by 5 bases, with 11 bases between. The CDR3 length is 13 residues. The CDR3 region is CASSPNENNEQFF. CDR3 bases: TGTGCCAGCAGCCCTAATGAAAACAATGAGCAGTTCTTC.

This chain links TRBV2 with TRBJ2-5; TRBD1 might be the D (6 bases). Germline CDR1 is SNHLY and CDR2 is FYNNEI. The germline V and J ends were trimmed by 0 bases and 3 bases, with 8 bases remaining between them. CDR3 length equals 14 residues. For the CDR3, the DNA is TGTGCCAGCAGTGAAGCCAGGGGAGAAGAGACCCAGTACTTC. Translation gives CASSEARGEETQYF.

In its sample, this clone was seen a few times. This CDR3 is CASSSPSSGTGDVGSYGYTF. The CDR3 coding sequence is TGCGCCAGCAGCTCACCCTCGTCCGGGACGGGAGACGTGGGGAGCTATGGCTACACCTTC. The chain recombines TRBV5-1 with TRBJ1-2; maybe TRBD1 (5 bases). The CDR3 is 20 amino acids. Deletions cut 3 bases from V and 4 bases from J, with 31 bases between. In germline, CDR1 is SGHRS, CDR2 YFSETQ.

The rearrangement links TRBV5-4 to TRBJ2-2; 7 positions agree with TRBD2. This CDR3 is built from 14 residues. Germline CDR1 and CDR2: SGHNT and YYREEE (reference sequence). After removal of 0 bases from V and 7 bases from J, the junction contained 3 bases not matched to a gene. CDR3 amino acids: CASSLAGGSGELFF. The CDR3, as DNA: TGTGCCAGCAGCTTGGCCGGGGGGAGCGGGGAGCTGTTTTTT.

The chain couples TRBV7-2 to TRBJ2-3; D gene unclear. Trimming took 3 bases from V and 0 from J, leaving 10 bases between them. The CDR3 has 15 residues. CDR1 is SGHTA and CDR2 is FQGNSA in the germline V gene. The CDR3 spells CASSFDGSSTDTQYF. The DNA of the CDR3 is TGTGCCAGCAGCTTCGACGGGTCTAGCACAGATACGCAGTATTTT.

The rearrangement joins TRBV7-6 to TRBJ2-7; 7 positions match TRBD2. Unmatched junction bases numbered 8, after V lost 6 bases and J lost 0 bases. CDR1 is SGHVS and CDR2 is FNYEAQ in the germline V gene. This CDR3 is 15 amino acids long. The CDR3 nucleotides are TGTGCCAGCAGTAGACTAGCTGAGAGCTCCTACGAGCAGTACTTC. Translating it yields CASSRLAESSYEQYF.

The chain couples TRBV30 to TRBJ1-5, with a possible D match to TRBD1 (5 bases). Trimming took 2 bases from V and 4 from J, leaving 9 bases between them. This CDR3 is built from 13 residues. Germline assignment: CDR1 GTSNPN and CDR2 SVGIG (reference sequence). CDR3 amino acids: CAWSLPGNQPQHF. The DNA for the CDR3 is TGTGCCTGGAGTCTCCCAGGGAATCAGCCCCAGCATTTT.

The V call is TRBV9, the J call TRBJ1-1, with TRBD1 identical over 7 bases. Germline V CDR1 and CDR2: SGDLS, YYNGEE. V was pared by 4 bases and J by 1 base, with 7 bases of the junction left unmatched. The CDR3 extends over 15 amino acids. The chain's CDR3 is CASSSTGTANTEAFF. The CDR3 region has the DNA TGTGCCAGCAGCTCGACTGGGACAGCGAACACTGAAGCTTTCTTT.

The V call is TRBV4-2, the J call TRBJ2-3; 9 nucleotides align to TRBD2. CDR1 LGHNA and CDR2 YNFKEQ come from the germline V gene. This CDR3 comprises 18 residues. Germline trimming cut 4 bases from V and 4 bases from J; bases unmatched to any gene: 15. In DNA, the CDR3 is TGTGCCAGCAGCCCTAACTGGGGGAGGACTAGCGATTCAGATACGCAGTATTTT. Translating it yields CASSPNWGRTSDSDTQYF.

The genes are TRBV19 and TRBJ2-2; 8 nucleotides agree with TRBD1. V was clipped by 5 bases and J by 4 bases; unmatched bases: 6. Germline CDR1 is LNHDA and CDR2 is SQIVND (reference sequence). The CDR3 totals 15 residues. The CDR3 bases are TGTGCCAGTAGTCCGAGGACAGGGTCCACCGGGGAGCTGTTTTTT. The encoded protein is CASSPRTGSTGELFF.

This chain uses TRBV28 with TRBJ1-5, with a tentative D call TRBD1 (5 bases). The V end lost 7 bases, the J end lost 6 bases, and 13 bases lay between the germline ends. The CDR3 is 13 amino acids. CDR1 is MDHEN and CDR2 is SYDVKM in the germline V gene. CDR3 nucleotides: TGTGCCAGCATTTCTCAGGGCGCTCAGCCCCAGCATTTT. This translates into CASISQGAQPQHF.

The chain joins TRBV5-1 to TRBJ2-3, with 7 bases that match TRBD2. Germline CDR1 is SGHRS and CDR2 is YFSETQ. J was trimmed by 4 bases and V by 2 bases; bases with no gene match: 4. The CDR3 length is 14 residues. CDR3 amino acids: CASSLREVPDTQYF. The CDR3 nucleotides are TGCGCCAGCAGCTTACGGGAGGTACCAGATACGCAGTATTTT.

The chain uses TRBV5-5 and TRBJ2-7; D gene ambiguous. Germline assignment: CDR1 SGHKS and CDR2 YYEKEE (reference sequence). The CDR3 extends over 13 amino acids. Trimming cost V 0 bases and J 4 bases, with 8 bases left between them. Here the CDR3 DNA reads TGTGCCAGCAGCTTGGGCAGTTTTTACGAGCAGTACTTC. Its protein is CASSLGSFYEQYF. Using reference TRBV5-5 and TRBJ2-7 for the parts outside the CDR3, the full variable domain is DAGVTQSPTHLIKTRGQQVTLRCSPISGHKSVSWYQQVLGQGPQFIFQYYEKEERGRGNFPDRFSARQFPNYSSELNVNALLLGDSALYLCASSLGSFYEQYFGPGTRLTVT.

The genes are TRBV5-6 and TRBJ2-5, with TRBD1 identical over 8 bases. Trimming cost V 1 base and J 5 bases; bases outside gene matches: 7. The CDR3 sequence is 15 residues long. Germline CDR1 is SGHDT and CDR2 is YYEEEE. This CDR3 reads CASSLRTQGAETQYF. The DNA of the CDR3 is TGTGCCAGCAGCTTGAGAACCCAGGGGGCTGAGACCCAGTACTTC.

The chain is built from TRBV20-1 and TRBJ1-1; D not resolved. This CDR3 has 11 amino acids. The germline gives CDR1 DFQATT, CDR2 SNEGSKA (reference sequence). In DNA form, the CDR3 reads TGCAGCCAAGAGAGAAACACTGAAGCTTTCTTT. It codes for CSQERNTEAFF.

This CDR3 is CASSESGIVGETQYF. Here the CDR3 DNA reads TGTGCCAGCAGTGAAAGCGGGATTGTTGGAGAGACCCAGTACTTC. This rearrangement joins TRBV2 to TRBJ2-5; 7 positions agree with TRBD2. The germline gives CDR1 SNHLY, CDR2 FYNNEI. V dropped 2 bases and J dropped 4; count of bases not matched to a gene: 7. CDR3 length: 15 amino acids.

The chain links TRBV19 to TRBJ1-2; a possible D gene is TRBD1 (6 bases). The germline V gene encodes CDR1 LNHDA and CDR2 SQIVND (reference sequence). Trimming left V 6 bases short and J 0 bases short, with 8 bases between. The CDR3 is made up of 13 amino acids. This CDR3 is CASRDSANYGYTF. The CDR3 DNA follows: TGTGCCAGTAGGGACAGCGCTAACTATGGCTACACCTTC.

This clone was counted a few times. This chain joins TRBV30 and TRBJ1-1; 9 bases agree with TRBD1. The germline gives CDR1 GTSNPN, CDR2 SVGIG (reference sequence). The CDR3 runs 12 residues. Unmatched junction bases numbered 5, after V lost 5 bases and J lost 7 bases. This chain's CDR3 is CAWGDRENEAFF. For the CDR3, the DNA is TGTGCCTGGGGGGACAGGGAAAATGAAGCTTTCTTT. Full variable domain (rest looked up from reference TRBV30 and TRBJ1-1): SQTIHQWPATLVQPVGSPLSLECTVEGTSNPNLYWYRQAAGRGLQLLFYSVGIGQISSEVPQNLSASRPQDRQFILSSKKLLLSDSGFYLCAWGDRENEAFFGQGTRLTVV.